This entry concerns a single T cell receptor (beta chain). The table lists this clone with a few counts. Its antigen remains undetermined. No qualities accompany the bases; no much larger clone lies one base away. The CDR3, from cysteine to phenylalanine, totals 12 residues. Only the CDR3 DNA stays, 36 bases, in frame from base 1. A distance of 10 bases separates the germline ends of V and J, which lose 1 base and 9 bases respectively. The germline V gene supplies CDR1 SGHTA and CDR2 FQGNSA. Each donor gave one peripheral blood draw, roughly 110 mL on average, collected into heparinised tubes. Using a panel that included CD45RO, CCR7, CD25, CD127, CD95 and CD27, naive, central memory, regulatory and stem cell-like memory CD4+ T cells were sorted on a BD FACSAria II. A purity above 95% was achieved for all sorted populations. Right away, PBMCs were isolated by Lymphoprep density gradient centrifugation and were stained directly, with no culture step. To minimize batch effects, samples were stained and sorted in pairs, one healthy donor with one patient per experiment.

The data belong to a study of beta chain features in type 1 diabetes (dated by TCRdb to 2017 to 2018). In the study overall: Patients and healthy donors did not differ in mean age, gender distribution, total cell number or subset yield. The study compared the TCRB repertoires of sorted circulating CD4+ T cell subsets in recently diagnosed type 1 diabetes patients with those in matched healthy donors. Naive and central memory subsets were obtained from all 28 donors, but regulatory and stem cell-like memory subsets were isolated from only 8 patients and about 8 healthy donors. A total of around 110,000,000 sorted cells were examined across all samples, and RNA yield correlated strongly with the number of cells per subset. The study at large found these results: Naive, central memory and regulatory TCRB repertoires appeared to be more similar among patients than among healthy donors. Because small numbers of individuals were included in the HLA sub-analyses, any influence of HLA type on TCRB rearrangement was left unresolved. Sequencing cDNA rather than genomic DNA could over-represent highly expressing activated cells, although activation and CD3 levels did not differ between groups. At VDJ recombination sites, patients with type 1 diabetes made fewer insertions and deleted more nucleotides, a pattern implying thymic rearrangement abnormalities. In all four CD4+ subsets, TCRB CDR3 length was moderately but significantly shorter in type 1 diabetes patients. PCR might favor shorter templates, but patient and control samples were amplified and corrected together, so any skew would affect both groups equally.

All of the isolated RNA was reverse transcribed with the High Capacity cDNA Reverse Transcription Kit, so expressed TCRB transcripts were sequenced. Deep immunoSEQ sequencing was applied to naive, central memory and regulatory T cell samples, giving an average of about 3.57 million total reads per sample. After sorted cells were lysed in RLT buffer, RNA was extracted with DNase-treated RNeasy Micro or Mini kits, with the choice depending on cell number. Each cell subset was processed on its own to prevent cross-contamination, while patient and healthy donor samples were processed together. Using the immunoSEQ multiplex PCR, TCRB sequences were amplified from cDNA into 87-bp fragments spanning the CDR3 region. Amplicons were sequenced on the Illumina HiSeq platform. In the authors' own workflow: PCR bias was corrected computationally using synthetic template baselines, and reads within Hamming distance 2 were collapsed, with unmergeable singletons discarded. Reads were aligned against IMGT to assign V, D and J genes, CDR3 length and insertions or deletions at six rearrangement sites. Within each subset, clonotype counts were normalized to the number of sorted cells before true diversity and Gini coefficients were calculated with the tcR R package. Repertoire sharing was quantified using the overlap coefficient calculated on TCRB nucleotide sequences. TCRdb took over this immuneACCESS table, retaining in-frame rearrangements with V and J assigned. Such tables are incomplete; in checked studies, under half of the missing clones stem from an unresolved V gene, and the remainder is unexplained. V, J and clone size are those of that table, while D and trimming were read from the DNA. The sample contains 200,000 to 250,000 clones, about 11% of them found a single time. 1% to 1.5% of the sample is taken by the ten largest.

Sequencing was performed on central memory CD4+ T cells from blood. The TCR comes from a man younger than 35 in good health. Rearrangement joined TRBV7-2 to TRBJ2-7; the D gene is unclear. DNA sequence: TGTGCCAGCAGCTTAGATGGCCTAGGGCAGTACTTC. It encodes CASSLDGLGQYF. When the CDR3 is completed using the reference TRBV7-2 and TRBJ2-7 genes on either side, the full variable domain is GAGVSQSPSNKVTEKGKDVELRCDPISGHTALYWYRQSLGQGLEFLIYFQGNSAPDKSGLPSDRFSAERTGGSVSTLTIQRTQQEDSAVYLCASSLDGLGQYFGPGTRLTVT.